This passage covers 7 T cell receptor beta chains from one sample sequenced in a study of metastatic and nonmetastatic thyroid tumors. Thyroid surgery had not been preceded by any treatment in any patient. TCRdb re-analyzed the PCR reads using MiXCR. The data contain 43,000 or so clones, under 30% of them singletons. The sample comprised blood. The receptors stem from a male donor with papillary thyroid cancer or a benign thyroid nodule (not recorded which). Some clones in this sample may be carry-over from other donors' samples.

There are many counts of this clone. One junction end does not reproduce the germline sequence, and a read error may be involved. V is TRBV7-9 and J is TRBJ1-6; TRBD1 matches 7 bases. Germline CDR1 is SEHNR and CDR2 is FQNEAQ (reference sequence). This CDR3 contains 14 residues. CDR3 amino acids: CASSLGTVHSPLHF. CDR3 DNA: TGTGCCAGCAGTTTAGGGACAGTTCATTCACCCCTCCACTTT.

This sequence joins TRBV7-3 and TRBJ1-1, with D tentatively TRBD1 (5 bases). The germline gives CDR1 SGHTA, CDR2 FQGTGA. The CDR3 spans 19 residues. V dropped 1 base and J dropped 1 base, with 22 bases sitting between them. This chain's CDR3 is CASSLRGRPWQGENTEAFF. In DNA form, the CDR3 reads TGTGCCAGCAGCTTAAGGGGACGTCCTTGGCAGGGTGAGAACACTGAAGCTTTCTTT.

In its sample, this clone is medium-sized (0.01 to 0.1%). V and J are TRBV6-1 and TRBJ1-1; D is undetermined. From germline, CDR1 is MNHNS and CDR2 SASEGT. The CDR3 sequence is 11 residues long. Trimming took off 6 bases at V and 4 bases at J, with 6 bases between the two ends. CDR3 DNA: TGTGCCAGCAGCGAAACCACTGAAGCTTTCTTT. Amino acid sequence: CASSETTEAFF.

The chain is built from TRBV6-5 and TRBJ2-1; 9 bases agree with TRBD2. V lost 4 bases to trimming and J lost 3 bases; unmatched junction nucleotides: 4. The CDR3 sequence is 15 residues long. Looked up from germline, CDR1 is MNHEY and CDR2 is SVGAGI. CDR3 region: CASSLGLALYNEQFF. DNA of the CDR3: TGTGCCAGCAGTTTGGGACTAGCACTCTACAATGAGCAGTTCTTC.

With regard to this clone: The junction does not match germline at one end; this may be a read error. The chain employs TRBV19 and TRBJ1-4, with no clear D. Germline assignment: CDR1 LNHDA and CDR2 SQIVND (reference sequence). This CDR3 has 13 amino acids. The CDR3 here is CASSGRDGEKLFF. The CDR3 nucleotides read TGCGCCAGTAGTGGGAGGGATGGTGAAAAACTGTTTTTT.

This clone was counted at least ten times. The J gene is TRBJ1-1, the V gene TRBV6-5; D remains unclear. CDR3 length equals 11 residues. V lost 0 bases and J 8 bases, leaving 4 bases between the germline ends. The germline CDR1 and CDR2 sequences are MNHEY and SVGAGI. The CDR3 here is CASSYSGEAFF. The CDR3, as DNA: TGTGCCAGCAGTTACTCCGGGGAAGCTTTCTTT.

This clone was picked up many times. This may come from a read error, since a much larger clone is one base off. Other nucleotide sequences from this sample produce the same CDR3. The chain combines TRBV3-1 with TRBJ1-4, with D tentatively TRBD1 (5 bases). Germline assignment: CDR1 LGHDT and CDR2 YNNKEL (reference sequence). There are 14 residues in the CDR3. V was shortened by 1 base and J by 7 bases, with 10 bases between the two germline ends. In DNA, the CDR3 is TGTGCCAGCAGCCAAGGGGGGGATGTTGAAAAACTGTTTTTT. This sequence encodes CASSQGGDVEKLFF. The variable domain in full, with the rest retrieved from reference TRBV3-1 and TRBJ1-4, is DTAVSQTPKYLVTQMGNDKSIKCEQNLGHDTMYWYKQDSKKFLKIMFSYNNKELIINETVPNRFSPKSPDKAHLNLHINSLELGDSAVYFCASSQGGDVEKLFFGSGTQLSVL.